The subject of this entry is one T cell receptor (beta chain). A single record per CDR3 protein comes from TCRdb applying MiXCR to the reads. The repertoire holds about 740,000 distinct CDR3 sequences, with 35% to 45% as singletons. The sample comes from a study of T cell repertoires in cytomegalovirus infection. For the study at large: In public TCR beta signatures, there were indications of both CMV infection and matching HLA type.

Trimming shortened V by 8 bases and J by 5 bases, and 12 bases separated the two germline ends. This CDR3 comprises 12 residues. CDR1 SEHNR and CDR2 FQNEAQ come from the germline V gene (reference sequence). The TCR comes from a human donor in good health (CMV status not recorded). Some clones in this sample may be carry-over from other donors' samples. The sample taken for sequencing was PBMCs. This sequence joins TRBV7-9 and TRBJ1-2; D unresolved. CDR3 bases: TGTGCCAGCGGCCACCGTCGGTATGGCTACACCTTC. Translated: CASGHRRYGYTF.